This is a list of T cell receptor beta chains from one sample in a study of cytomegalovirus exposure and HLA in healthy donors. TCRdb's copy holds only in-frame clones and misses some; the assay was immunoSEQ multiplex PCR. This table has approximately 170,000 clones, about four fifths appearing once. The sample comprised PBMCs. The receptors were sampled from a woman aged 18-29 years in good health and CMV-seronegative. CDR3s include the opening cysteine and the closing phenylalanine or tryptophan.

v_call cdr3_aa
TRBV5-1 CASSVGSGTANSPLHF
TRBV10-3 CAISDPGLAGGSYNEQFF
TRBV6-5 CASSYSSSRNEQFF
TRBV12-5 CASGSGTTGYNEQFF
TRBV7-9 CASSLQGDQPQHF
TRBV25-1 CASKAAGREYGYTF
TRBV28 CASRSLGRGQETQYF
TRBV7-9 CASSLGQAPSYGYTF
TRBV5-1 CASSRTRGGTGYEQYF
TRBV29-1 CSVDGLAGETQYF
TRBV25-1 CASSEPHIGGYTF
TRBV5-4 CASSRTSGGTGELFF